The rows below give T cell receptor beta chains drawn from one sample of a study of T cells after yellow fever vaccination. One entry per CDR3 protein results from TCRdb running MiXCR on the 5' RACE reads. The sample holds about 300,000 distinct CDR3 sequences; around 10% are singletons and the top ten take approximately 3.3%. The sequenced sample was CD4+ T cells sorted from PBMCs, obtained 5 days after the yellow fever booster vaccination. The receptors were gathered from a man aged 18 to 30 who received the YFV17D yellow fever vaccine. The CDR3 runs from the conserved cysteine through the conserved F or W. A D gene is named only where the DNA matches it firmly. For some rows the clone size is stated as once, few or many, or as a class when expanded; others skip it.

size	J	D	V	length	DNA	CDR3
few	TRBJ1-3	.	TRBV5-1	16	TGCGCCAGCAGCTTTGGGGGAGACTGGGCTGGAAACACCATATATTTT	CASSFGGDWAGNTIYF
few	TRBJ2-1	TRBD1	TRBV20-1	12	TGCAGTGCTCGGACAGGACACAATGAGCAGTTCTTC	CSARTGHNEQFF
.	TRBJ2-7	.	TRBV7-7	15	TGTGCCAGCAGCTTAGCTCCTGGGGGAGCCTACGAGCAGTACTTC	CASSLAPGGAYEQYF
few	TRBJ2-7	TRBD2	TRBV4-1	16	TGCGCCAGCAGCCAAGATTTTGGCGGGGGTACCTACGAGCAGTACTTC	CASSQDFGGGTYEQYF
many	TRBJ2-5	TRBD1	TRBV7-9	15	TGTGCCAGCAGCTCGACAGGGATCCGAAAAGAGACCCAGTACTTC	CASSSTGIRKETQYF
few	TRBJ2-2	TRBD2	TRBV6-5	16	TGTGCCAGCAGTCCGGGGGGGCCAAGGGGCACCGGGGAGCTGTTTTTT	CASSPGGPRGTGELFF
many	TRBJ2-5	TRBD2	TRBV18	13	TGTGCCAGCTCCCGTCGGGAGGTCGAGACCCAGTACTTC	CASSRREVETQYF
.	TRBJ2-7	TRBD1	TRBV5-1	18	TGCGCCAGCAGCCCGGCGCTGAAACCGGGACAGGGGGCTCTTGGGCAGTACTTC	CASSPALKPGQGALGQYF
many	TRBJ1-2	TRBD1	TRBV5-1	16	TGCGCCAGCAGCTTGGGGACAGGCGCGACTACCTATGGCTACACCTTC	CASSLGTGATTYGYTF
few	TRBJ2-7	.	TRBV6-2/TRBV6-3	16	TGTGCCAGCAGGAACCCCCTGGAGGGGATTTACTACGAGCAGTACTTC	CASRNPLEGIYYEQYF
few	TRBJ1-1	.	TRBV24-1	16	TGTGCCACCGCCCCTCGGCAGGGGATGGTTAACACTGAAGCTTTCTTT	CATAPRQGMVNTEAFF
few	TRBJ2-2	.	TRBV4-2	17	TGTGCCAGCAGCCAAGATCTGACCACAGGGCTCACCGGGGAGCTGTTTTTT	CASSQDLTTGLTGELFF
.	TRBJ1-4	TRBD1	TRBV6-1	19	TGTGCCAGCAGCTTTATTCCGGGACAGGGGCCGCTCTCTAATGAAAAACTGTTTTTT	CASSFIPGQGPLSNEKLFF